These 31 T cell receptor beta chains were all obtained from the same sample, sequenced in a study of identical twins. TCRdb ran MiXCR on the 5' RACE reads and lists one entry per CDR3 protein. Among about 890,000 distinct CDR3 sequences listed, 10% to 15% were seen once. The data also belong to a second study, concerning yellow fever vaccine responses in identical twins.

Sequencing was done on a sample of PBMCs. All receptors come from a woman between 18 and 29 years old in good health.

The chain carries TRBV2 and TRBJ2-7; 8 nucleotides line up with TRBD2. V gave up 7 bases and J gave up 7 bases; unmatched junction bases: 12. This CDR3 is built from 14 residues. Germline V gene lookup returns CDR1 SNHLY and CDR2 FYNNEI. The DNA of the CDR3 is TGTGCCAGCACCGGGGGGGGTCGCCTAGCGGAGCAGTACTTC. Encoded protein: CASTGGGRLAEQYF.

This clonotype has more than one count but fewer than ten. The CDR3 reads CASSQTGTGIGNTIYF. In DNA form, the CDR3 reads TGTGCCAGCAGCCAAACCGGGACAGGGATAGGAAACACCATATATTTT. The chain recombines TRBV3-1 with TRBJ1-3, with 9 bases that match TRBD1. The germline V gene has CDR1 LGHDT and CDR2 YNNKEL (reference sequence). This CDR3 contains 16 residues. The trim removed 2 bases at V and 4 bases at J, leaving 6 bases unmatched.

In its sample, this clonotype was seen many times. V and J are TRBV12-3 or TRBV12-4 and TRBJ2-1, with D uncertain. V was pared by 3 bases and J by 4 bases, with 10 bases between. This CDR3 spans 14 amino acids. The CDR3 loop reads CASSLETTYNEQFF. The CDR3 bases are TGTGCCAGCAGTTTGGAGACCACTTACAATGAGCAGTTCTTC.

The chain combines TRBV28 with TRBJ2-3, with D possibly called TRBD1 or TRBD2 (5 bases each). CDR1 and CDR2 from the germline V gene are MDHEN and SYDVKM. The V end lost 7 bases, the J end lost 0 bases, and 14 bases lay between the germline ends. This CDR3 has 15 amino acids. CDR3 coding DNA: TGTGCCAGCACCATTGGGACCGGGAGCACAGATACGCAGTATTTT. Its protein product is CASTIGTGSTDTQYF.

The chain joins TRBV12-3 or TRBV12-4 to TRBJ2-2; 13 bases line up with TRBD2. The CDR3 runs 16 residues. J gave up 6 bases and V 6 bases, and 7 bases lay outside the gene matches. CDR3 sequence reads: CASSLGTSGNPGELFF. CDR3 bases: TGTGCCAGCAGCTTGGGGACTAGCGGGAATCCCGGGGAGCTGTTTTTT.

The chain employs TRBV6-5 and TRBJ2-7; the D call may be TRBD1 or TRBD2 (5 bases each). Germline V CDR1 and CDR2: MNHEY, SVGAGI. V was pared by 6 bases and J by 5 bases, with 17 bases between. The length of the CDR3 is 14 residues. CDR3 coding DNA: TGTGCCAGCAGCTACAGGACTGCCCTGGACGAGCAGTACTTC. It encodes CASSYRTALDEQYF.

DNA of the CDR3: TGTGCCAGCAGCTTACACGGTGGGAGAGGGGTTAATGAGCAGTTCTTC. Translated: CASSLHGGRGVNEQFF. The chain is built from TRBV11-2 and TRBJ2-1; the D call may be TRBD1 or TRBD2 (5 bases each). V was shortened by 2 bases and J by 7 bases, with 18 bases between the two germline ends. CDR3 length: 16 residues. Germline V gives CDR1 SGHAT, CDR2 FQNNGV.

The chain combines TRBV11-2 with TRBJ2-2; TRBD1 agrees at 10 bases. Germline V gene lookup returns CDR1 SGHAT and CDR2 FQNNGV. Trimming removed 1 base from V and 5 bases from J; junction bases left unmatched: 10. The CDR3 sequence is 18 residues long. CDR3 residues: CASSLVGDRGSSTGELFF. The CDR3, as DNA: TGTGCCAGCAGCTTAGTAGGGGACAGGGGCTCCTCGACCGGGGAGCTGTTTTTT.

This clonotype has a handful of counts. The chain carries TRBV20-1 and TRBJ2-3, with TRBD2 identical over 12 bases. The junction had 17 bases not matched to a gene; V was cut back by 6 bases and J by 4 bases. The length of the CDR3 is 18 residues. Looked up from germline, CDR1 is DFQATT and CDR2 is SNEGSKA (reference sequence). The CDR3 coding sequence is TGCAGTGCAAACCGACTAGCGGGAGAAGGGGTGGGGGCAGATACGCAGTATTTT. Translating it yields CSANRLAGEGVGADTQYF.

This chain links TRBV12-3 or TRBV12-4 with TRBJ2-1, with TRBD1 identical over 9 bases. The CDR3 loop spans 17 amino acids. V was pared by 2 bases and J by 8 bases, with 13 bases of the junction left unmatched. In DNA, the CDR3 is TGTGCCAGCAGTTTAAGGAGGGGGACAGGGAAGGGGTATGAGCAGTTCTTC. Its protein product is CASSLRRGTGKGYEQFF.

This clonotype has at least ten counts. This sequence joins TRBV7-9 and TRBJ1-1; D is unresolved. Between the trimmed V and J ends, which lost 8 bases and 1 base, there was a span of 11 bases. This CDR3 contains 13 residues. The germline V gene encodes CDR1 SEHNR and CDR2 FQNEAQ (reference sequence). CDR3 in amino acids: CASSEAGNTEAFF. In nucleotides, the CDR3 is TGTGCCAGCTCTGAAGCGGGGAACACTGAAGCTTTCTTT.

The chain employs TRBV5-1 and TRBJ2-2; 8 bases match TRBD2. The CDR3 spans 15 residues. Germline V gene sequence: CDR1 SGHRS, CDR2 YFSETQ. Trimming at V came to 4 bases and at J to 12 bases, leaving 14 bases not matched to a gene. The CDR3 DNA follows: TGCGCCAGCAGCCCGGGGGGGGATACACCGGGGAAGCTGTTTTTT. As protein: CASSPGGDTPGKLFF.

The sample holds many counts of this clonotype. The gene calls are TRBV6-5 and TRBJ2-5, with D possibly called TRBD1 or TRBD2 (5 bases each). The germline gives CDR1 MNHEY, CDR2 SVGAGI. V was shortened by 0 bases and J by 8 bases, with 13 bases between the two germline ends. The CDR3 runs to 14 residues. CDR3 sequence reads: CASSYSGEGTTQYF. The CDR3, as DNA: TGTGCCAGCAGTTACTCGGGCGAGGGGACCACCCAGTACTTC.

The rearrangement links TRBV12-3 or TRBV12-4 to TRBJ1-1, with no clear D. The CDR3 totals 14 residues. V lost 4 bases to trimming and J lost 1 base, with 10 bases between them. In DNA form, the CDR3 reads TGTGCCAGCAGTTGGCGGGTGCGGAACACTGAAGCTTTCTTT. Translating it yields CASSWRVRNTEAFF.

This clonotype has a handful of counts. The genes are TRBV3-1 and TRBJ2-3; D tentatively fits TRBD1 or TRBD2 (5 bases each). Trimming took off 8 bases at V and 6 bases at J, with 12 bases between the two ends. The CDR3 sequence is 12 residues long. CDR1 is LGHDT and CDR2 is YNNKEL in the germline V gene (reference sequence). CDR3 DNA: TGTGCCAGCCACAACTGGGGGGATACGCAGTATTTT. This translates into CASHNWGDTQYF.

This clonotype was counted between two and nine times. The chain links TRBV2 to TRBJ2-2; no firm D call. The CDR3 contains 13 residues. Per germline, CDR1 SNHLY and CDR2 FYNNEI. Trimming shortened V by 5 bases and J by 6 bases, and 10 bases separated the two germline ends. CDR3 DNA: TGTGCCAGCAGTAAGGAGAAGGCCGGGGAGCTGTTTTTT. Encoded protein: CASSKEKAGELFF.

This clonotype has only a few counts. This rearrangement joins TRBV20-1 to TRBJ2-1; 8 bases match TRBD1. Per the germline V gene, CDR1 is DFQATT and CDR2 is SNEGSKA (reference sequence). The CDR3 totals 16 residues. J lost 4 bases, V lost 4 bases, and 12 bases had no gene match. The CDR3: CSATAIRGRNYNEQFF. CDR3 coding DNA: TGCAGTGCTACCGCGATCAGGGGGCGTAATTACAATGAGCAGTTCTTC.

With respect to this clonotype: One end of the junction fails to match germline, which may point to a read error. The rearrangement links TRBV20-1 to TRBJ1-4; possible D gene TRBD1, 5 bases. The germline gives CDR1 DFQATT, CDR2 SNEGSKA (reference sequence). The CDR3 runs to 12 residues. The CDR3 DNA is TGCAGTGCATCCGGGGCAAATGAAAAGCTGTTTTTT. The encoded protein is CSASGANEKLFF.

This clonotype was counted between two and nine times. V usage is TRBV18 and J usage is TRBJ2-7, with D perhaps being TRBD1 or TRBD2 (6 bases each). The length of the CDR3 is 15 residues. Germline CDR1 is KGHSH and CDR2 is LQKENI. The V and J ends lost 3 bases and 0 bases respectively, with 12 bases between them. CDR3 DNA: TGTGCCAGCTCACCGGGGGCGGGGAGCTCCTACGAGCAGTACGTC. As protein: CASSPGAGSSYEQYV.

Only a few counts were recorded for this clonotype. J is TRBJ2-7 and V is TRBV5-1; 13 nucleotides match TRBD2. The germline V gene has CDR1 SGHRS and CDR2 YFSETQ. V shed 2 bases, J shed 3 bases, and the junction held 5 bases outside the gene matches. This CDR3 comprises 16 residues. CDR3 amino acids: CASSLPGLAGLYEQYF. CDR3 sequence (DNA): TGCGCCAGCAGCTTACCGGGACTAGCGGGACTCTACGAGCAGTACTTC.

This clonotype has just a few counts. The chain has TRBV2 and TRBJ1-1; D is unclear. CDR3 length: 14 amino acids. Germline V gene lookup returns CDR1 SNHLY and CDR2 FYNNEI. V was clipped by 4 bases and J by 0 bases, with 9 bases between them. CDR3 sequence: CASSGEGMNTEAFF. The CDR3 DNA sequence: TGTGCCAGCAGTGGAGAGGGAATGAACACTGAAGCTTTCTTT.

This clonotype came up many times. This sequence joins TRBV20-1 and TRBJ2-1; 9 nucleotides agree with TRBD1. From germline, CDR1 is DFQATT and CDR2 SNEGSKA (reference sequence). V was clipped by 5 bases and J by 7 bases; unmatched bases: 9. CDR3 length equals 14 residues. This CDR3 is CSAFSGTGWNEQFF. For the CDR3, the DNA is TGCAGTGCTTTTTCAGGGACAGGGTGGAATGAGCAGTTCTTC.

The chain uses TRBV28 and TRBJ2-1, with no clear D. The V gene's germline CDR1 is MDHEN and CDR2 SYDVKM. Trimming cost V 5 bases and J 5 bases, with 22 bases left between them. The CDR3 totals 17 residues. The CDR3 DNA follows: TGTGCCAGCAGTCCCCTTGGTGCTAAAGTACGTGACAATGAGCAGTTCTTC. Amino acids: CASSPLGAKVRDNEQFF.

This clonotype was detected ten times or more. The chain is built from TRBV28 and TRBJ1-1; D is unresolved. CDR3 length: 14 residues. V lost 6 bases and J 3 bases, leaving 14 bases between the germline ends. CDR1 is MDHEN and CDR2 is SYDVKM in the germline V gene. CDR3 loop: CASSRPLRDTEAFF. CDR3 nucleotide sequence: TGTGCCAGCAGCCGCCCCTTGCGAGACACTGAAGCTTTCTTT.

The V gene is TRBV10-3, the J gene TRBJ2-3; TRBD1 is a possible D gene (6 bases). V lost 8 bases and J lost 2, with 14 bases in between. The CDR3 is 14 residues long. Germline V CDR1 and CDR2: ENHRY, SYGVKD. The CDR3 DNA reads TGTGCCATCGGGCAGGGGCCCCCCACAGATACGCAGTATTTT. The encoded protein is CAIGQGPPTDTQYF.

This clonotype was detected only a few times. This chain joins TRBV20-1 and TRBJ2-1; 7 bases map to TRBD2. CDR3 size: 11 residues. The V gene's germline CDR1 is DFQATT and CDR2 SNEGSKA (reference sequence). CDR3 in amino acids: CNIRGDNEQFF. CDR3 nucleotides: TGCAACATCCGGGGGGACAATGAGCAGTTCTTC.

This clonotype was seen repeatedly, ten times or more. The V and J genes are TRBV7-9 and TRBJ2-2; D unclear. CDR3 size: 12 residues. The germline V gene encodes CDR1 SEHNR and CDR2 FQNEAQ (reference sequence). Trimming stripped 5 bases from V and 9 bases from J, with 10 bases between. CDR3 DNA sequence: TGTGCCAGCAGCATAGGGTCCAGGGAGCTGTTTTTT. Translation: CASSIGSRELFF.

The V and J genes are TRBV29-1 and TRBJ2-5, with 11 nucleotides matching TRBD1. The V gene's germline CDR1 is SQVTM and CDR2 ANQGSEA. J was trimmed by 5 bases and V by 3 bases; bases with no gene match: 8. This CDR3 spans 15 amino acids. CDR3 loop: CSVDFGQGARETQYF. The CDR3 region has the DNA TGCAGCGTTGATTTCGGACAGGGGGCGAGGGAGACCCAGTACTTC.

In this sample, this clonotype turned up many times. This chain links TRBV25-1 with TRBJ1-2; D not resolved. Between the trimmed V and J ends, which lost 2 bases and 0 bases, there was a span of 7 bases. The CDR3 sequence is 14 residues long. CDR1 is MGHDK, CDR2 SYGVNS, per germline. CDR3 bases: TGTGCCAGCAGTGAAGGTCCTGCTAACTATGGCTACACCTTC. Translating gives CASSEGPANYGYTF.

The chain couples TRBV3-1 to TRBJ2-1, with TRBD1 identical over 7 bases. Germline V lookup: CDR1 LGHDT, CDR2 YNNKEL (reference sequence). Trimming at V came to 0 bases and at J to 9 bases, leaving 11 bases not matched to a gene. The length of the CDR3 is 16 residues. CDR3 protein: CASSQESGGFFVEQFF. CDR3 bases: TGTGCCAGCAGCCAAGAGTCAGGGGGTTTTTTTGTTGAGCAGTTCTTC.

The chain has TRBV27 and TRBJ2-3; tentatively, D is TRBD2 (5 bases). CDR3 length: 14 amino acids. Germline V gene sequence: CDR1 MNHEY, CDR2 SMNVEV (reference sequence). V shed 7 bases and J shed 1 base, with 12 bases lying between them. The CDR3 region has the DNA TGTGCCAGCAAGGAGGACTCCCGCACAGATACGCAGTATTTT. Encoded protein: CASKEDSRTDTQYF.